Sequencing of this T cell receptor (beta chain) was carried out in a study of control samples from healthy donors and cancer patients. CDR3 length equals 13 residues. V was trimmed by 3 bases and J by 8 bases, leaving 10 bases between them. Generated by immunoSEQ multiplex PCR, the TCRdb table keeps only in-frame clones and is missing some. The sample shows approximately 170,000 clones, roughly 89% of them seen only once. Sequencing used blood. This rearrangement joins TRBV12-3 or TRBV12-4 to TRBJ1-4; TRBD1 might be the D (5 bases). The clonotype was recovered from a woman in her forties or fifties in good health. The CDR3 DNA reads TGTGCCAGCAGTTTGTTTCGGGGCGAAAAACTGTTTTTT. This codes for CASSLFRGEKLFF.